The clone carrying this TCR beta chain has a count of ten or more. TCRdb re-derived calls from the reads in MiXCR, one entry per CDR3 protein. The table lists about 180,000 distinct CDR3 sequences, 13% to 15% of them singletons. The entry originates in a study of T cell repertoires in cytomegalovirus infection. Germline V gene data show CDR1 as SEHNR and CDR2 as FQNEAQ (reference sequence). The V segment lost 4 bases and the J segment 8 bases; nucleotides outside the gene matches: 19. The CDR3 has 17 amino acids. The receptor was isolated from a human donor in good health (CMV status not recorded). Some clones in this sample may be carry-over from other donors' samples. The rearrangement joins TRBV7-9 to TRBJ1-2, with 7 bases matching TRBD1. The sample comprised PBMCs. The CDR3, as DNA: TGTGCCAGCAGCTCAACAGGGGAAAGGCGGGTAGAGGAGGGCTACACCTTC. Translation: CASSSTGERRVEEGYTF.